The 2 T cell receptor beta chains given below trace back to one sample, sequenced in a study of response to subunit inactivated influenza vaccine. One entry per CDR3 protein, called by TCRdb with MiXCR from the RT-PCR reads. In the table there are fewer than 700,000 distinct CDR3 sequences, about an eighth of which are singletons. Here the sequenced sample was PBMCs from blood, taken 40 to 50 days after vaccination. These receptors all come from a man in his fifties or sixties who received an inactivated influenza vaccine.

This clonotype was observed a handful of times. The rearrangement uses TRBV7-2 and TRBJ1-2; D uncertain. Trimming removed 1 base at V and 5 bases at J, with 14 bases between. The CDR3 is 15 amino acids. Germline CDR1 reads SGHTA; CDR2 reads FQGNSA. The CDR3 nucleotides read TGTGCCAGCAGCTTAGTAAGCCAGGCGGCTTATGGCTACACCTTC. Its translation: CASSLVSQAAYGYTF.

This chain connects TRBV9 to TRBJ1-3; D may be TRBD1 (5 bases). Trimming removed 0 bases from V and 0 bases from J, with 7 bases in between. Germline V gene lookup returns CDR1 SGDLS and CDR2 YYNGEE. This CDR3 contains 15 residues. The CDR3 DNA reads TGTGCCAGCAGCGTAGTGGGGGGCTCTGGAAACACCATATATTTT. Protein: CASSVVGGSGNTIYF.